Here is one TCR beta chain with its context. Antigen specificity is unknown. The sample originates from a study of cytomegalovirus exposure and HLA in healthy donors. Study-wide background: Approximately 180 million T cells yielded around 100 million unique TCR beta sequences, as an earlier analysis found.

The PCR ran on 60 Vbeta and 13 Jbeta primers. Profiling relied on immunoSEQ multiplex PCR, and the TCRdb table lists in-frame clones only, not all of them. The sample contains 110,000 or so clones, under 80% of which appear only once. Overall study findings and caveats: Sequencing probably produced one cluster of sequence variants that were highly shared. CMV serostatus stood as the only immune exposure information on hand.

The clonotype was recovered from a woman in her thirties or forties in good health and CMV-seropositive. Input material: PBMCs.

The CDR3 DNA reads TGTGCCAGCAGCTTCAAGACAGGGGGTAATGGCTACACCTTC. Translating it yields CASSFKTGGNGYTF. The chain couples TRBV14 to TRBJ1-2, with 9 bases fitting TRBD1. The germline V gene encodes CDR1 SGHDN and CDR2 FVKESK. V gave up 5 bases and J gave up 6 bases; unmatched junction bases: 7. The CDR3 totals 14 residues.